This entry lists 32 T cell receptor beta chains sequenced from one sample in a study of T cells in localized non-small cell lung cancer. Measured with immunoSEQ multiplex PCR; TCRdb has only the in-frame clones, and not every one. Among tens of thousands of clones listed, around nine tenths were seen once. The starting material was peripheral blood, obtained before any cancer treatment. Source of these receptors: a woman aged 40-70 years with stage I lung adenocarcinoma.

The gene calls are TRBV2 and TRBJ1-5; 7 nucleotides line up with TRBD1. The junction had 11 bases not matched to a gene; V was cut back by 9 bases and J by 3 bases. The CDR3 has 15 residues. In germline, CDR1 is SNHLY, CDR2 FYNNEI. The CDR3 nucleotides are TGTGCCAGAAGGGACAGCCGCCTCTTCAATCAGCCCCAGCATTTT. Its translation is CARRDSRLFNQPQHF.

The chain couples TRBV5-4 to TRBJ2-7; TRBD1 matches at 9 bases. Germline lookup yields CDR1 SGHNT and CDR2 YYREEE (reference sequence). There are 15 residues in the CDR3. The V gene end was trimmed by 4 bases and the J gene end by 0 bases; junction bases not matched to a gene: 5. CDR3 loop: CASSDRDRVSYEQYF. CDR3 bases: TGTGCCAGCAGCGACCGGGACAGGGTCTCCTACGAGCAGTACTTC.

The chain links TRBV6-6 to TRBJ2-1; a weak D match, TRBD2 (5 bases). The germline V gene has CDR1 MNHNY and CDR2 SVGAGI (reference sequence). Trimming took off 5 bases at V and 4 bases at J, with 12 bases between the two ends. The CDR3 loop spans 14 amino acids. CDR3 amino acids: CASSNLGGYNEQFF. The DNA for the CDR3 is TGTGCCAGCAGTAACCTAGGCGGGTACAATGAGCAGTTCTTC.

The rearrangement joins TRBV11-2 to TRBJ2-1; TRBD1 matches at 9 bases. Germline values: CDR1 SGHAT, CDR2 FQNNGV. Unmatched junction bases numbered 8, after V lost 5 bases and J lost 9 bases. CDR3 length: 14 amino acids. Written as DNA, the CDR3 is TGTGCCAGCAGCCGGGACAGGGATCGGATTGAGCAGTTCTTC. This gives the protein CASSRDRDRIEQFF.

This sequence joins TRBV4-1 and TRBJ2-1, with D perhaps matching TRBD1 or TRBD2 (5 bases each). The V and J ends lost 4 bases and 0 bases respectively, with 10 bases between them. Per the germline V gene, CDR1 is MGHRA and CDR2 is YSYEKL. The CDR3 contains 15 residues. CDR3 sequence reads: CASSRAGSSYNEQFF. For the CDR3, the DNA is TGCGCCAGCAGCCGTGCAGGGAGCTCCTACAATGAGCAGTTCTTC.

The chain is built from TRBV2 and TRBJ1-2; D not certain. V was trimmed by 0 bases and J by 4 bases, leaving 9 bases between them. Germline values: CDR1 SNHLY, CDR2 FYNNEI. This CDR3 is built from 14 residues. The CDR3, as DNA: TGTGCCAGCAGTGAAGCATTGGGGTTCTATGGCTACACCTTC. This translates into CASSEALGFYGYTF.

This clone was picked up one time. This chain uses TRBV7-9 with TRBJ2-3; D is unresolved. V was cut by 5 bases and J by 4 bases, with 4 bases left in between. The germline gives CDR1 SEHNR, CDR2 FQNEAQ (reference sequence). The CDR3 extends over 11 amino acids. CDR3 nucleotides: TGTGCCAGCAGCGAGTCAGATACGCAGTATTTT. The encoded protein is CASSESDTQYF. The full variable domain, with the rest looked up from reference TRBV7-9 and TRBJ2-3, is DTGVSQNPRHKITKRGQNVTFRCDPISEHNRLYWYRQTLGQGPEFLTYFQNEAQLEKSRLLSDRFSAERPKGSFSTLEIQRTEQGDSAMYLCASSESDTQYFGPGTRLTVL.

The rearrangement links TRBV2 to TRBJ2-7, with TRBD1 matching over 8 bases. CDR1 and CDR2 (germline): SNHLY, FYNNEI. The CDR3 is 14 amino acids. Germline trimming cut 2 bases from V and 4 bases from J; bases unmatched to any gene: 4. CDR3 loop: CASSEQGAVYEQYF. The CDR3 DNA reads as TGTGCCAGCAGTGAACAGGGGGCTGTGTACGAGCAGTACTTC.

The count of this clone is one. This sequence joins TRBV27 and TRBJ1-2; D is unclear. Germline CDR1 reads MNHEY; CDR2 reads SMNVEV (reference sequence). V was cut by 5 bases and J by 5 bases, with 18 bases left in between. The CDR3 extends over 15 amino acids. Here the CDR3 reads CASSLLPVSLYGYTF. In nucleotides, the CDR3 is TGTGCCAGCAGTCTTTTGCCAGTTTCTTTGTATGGCTACACCTTC.

The J gene is TRBJ2-3, the V gene TRBV5-8; D is unresolved. With 1 base removed from V and 2 bases from J, the gap between germline ends came to 14 bases. Germline-derived CDR1 and CDR2 are SGHTS and YDEGEE. This CDR3 has 16 residues. CDR3 bases: TGTGCCAGCAGCTTGTTTTATGGCGATTCCACAGATACGCAGTATTTT. Translation: CASSLFYGDSTDTQYF.

The J gene is TRBJ2-2, the V gene TRBV18; D ambiguous. The CDR3 runs 12 residues. CDR1 KGHSH and CDR2 LQKENI come from the germline V gene. Trimming pared 6 bases from V and 3 bases from J, leaving 5 bases between. The CDR3 region has the DNA TGTGCCAGCTCGCGCTACACCGGGGAGCTGTTTTTT. It encodes CASSRYTGELFF.

V and J are TRBV2 and TRBJ2-2; D ambiguous. The CDR3 loop spans 14 amino acids. Trimming left V 8 bases short and J 4 bases short, with 14 bases between. Germline V gene lookup returns CDR1 SNHLY and CDR2 FYNNEI. This CDR3 reads CASSPRWGTGELFF. CDR3 bases: TGTGCCAGCTCCCCCCGATGGGGCACCGGGGAGCTGTTTTTT.

The chain links TRBV11-1 to TRBJ2-6; 8 bases align to TRBD1. J gave up 5 bases and V 2 bases, and 8 bases lay outside the gene matches. Germline V CDR1 and CDR2: SGHAT, FQDESV (reference sequence). CDR3 length equals 17 residues. The CDR3 nucleotides are TGTGCCAGCAGCTTAACAGGAGGACAGGGAAGGGCCAACGTCCTGACTTTC. It encodes CASSLTGGQGRANVLTF.

The V and J genes are TRBV15 and TRBJ2-5, with TRBD2 matching 8 bases. Germline values: CDR1 LNHNV, CDR2 YYDKDF (reference sequence). V shed 3 bases and J 4 bases; nucleotides not matched to a gene: 7. The CDR3 loop spans 15 amino acids. The CDR3 is CATSRIGGAGETQYF. DNA of the CDR3: TGTGCCACCAGCAGGATCGGGGGGGCAGGAGAGACCCAGTACTTC.

The sample holds one count of this clone. This chain links TRBV28 with TRBJ2-7; D perhaps matches TRBD1 (6 bases). This CDR3 is 14 amino acids long. The V gene's germline CDR1 is MDHEN and CDR2 SYDVKM. V shed 8 bases and J shed 3 bases, with 17 bases lying between them. The CDR3 loop is CASGKGGALYEQYF. CDR3 in DNA: TGTGCCAGCGGGAAAGGGGGAGCCCTCTACGAGCAGTACTTC. Full variable domain (outside the CDR3, taken from reference TRBV28 and TRBJ2-7): DVKVTQSSRYLVKRTGEKVFLECVQDMDHENMFWYRQDPGLGLRLIYFSYDVKMKEKGDIPEGYSVSREKKERFSLILESASTNQTSMYLCASGKGGALYEQYFGPGTRLTVT.

V usage is TRBV4-1 and J usage is TRBJ1-2, with D possibly being TRBD1 (5 bases). V lost 1 base and J lost 5, with 20 bases in between. This CDR3 has 17 residues. The V gene's germline CDR1 is MGHRA and CDR2 YSYEKL. The CDR3 region is CASSQGGGSEALYGYTF. As DNA, the CDR3 is TGCGCCAGCAGCCAAGGGGGGGGGTCCGAAGCTCTTTATGGCTACACCTTC.

The count of this clone is one. The chain links TRBV7-9 to TRBJ2-1; weak D call: TRBD1 (6 bases). The V and J ends lost 2 bases and 4 bases respectively, with 12 bases between them. Germline values: CDR1 SEHNR, CDR2 FQNEAQ (reference sequence). This CDR3 has 15 amino acids. CDR3 nucleotides: TGTGCCAGCAGCTTACGGCCAGGGGCGTACAATGAGCAGTTCTTC. Its protein is CASSLRPGAYNEQFF.

The V gene is TRBV4-1, the J gene TRBJ2-7, with D possibly being TRBD2 (5 bases). The CDR3 runs 14 residues. Per germline, CDR1 MGHRA and CDR2 YSYEKL. Deletions cut 2 bases from V and 2 bases from J, with 10 bases between. The CDR3 here is CASSQIDGTYEQYF. CDR3 in DNA: TGCGCCAGCAGCCAAATTGACGGGACCTACGAGCAGTACTTC.

The chain joins TRBV20-1 to TRBJ2-7; no clear D gene. Trimming shortened V by 3 bases and J by 7 bases, and 10 bases separated the two germline ends. The CDR3 loop spans 11 amino acids. Per germline, CDR1 DFQATT and CDR2 SNEGSKA (reference sequence). For the CDR3, the DNA is TGCAGTGCTAGGACCTTGTCGGAGCAGTACTTC. It encodes CSARTLSEQYF.

V is TRBV7-9 and J is TRBJ1-3, with TRBD1 identical over 11 bases. Trimming at V came to 5 bases and at J to 3 bases, leaving 6 bases not matched to a gene. The CDR3 has 16 residues. CDR1 is SEHNR and CDR2 is FQNEAQ in the germline V gene (reference sequence). CDR3 protein: CASSLRTGGSGNTIYF. The CDR3 bases are TGTGCCAGCAGCCTCAGGACAGGGGGCAGTGGAAACACCATATATTTT.

This chain links TRBV4-1 with TRBJ2-6; D is perhaps TRBD2 (7 bases). Germline-derived CDR1 and CDR2 are MGHRA and YSYEKL. Trimming took 2 bases from V and 1 from J, leaving 15 bases between them. CDR3 length equals 18 residues. CDR3 region: CASSQRGGAASGANVLTF. The CDR3 nucleotides read TGCGCCAGCAGCCAAAGAGGGGGGGCAGCGTCTGGGGCCAACGTCCTGACTTTC.

The chain links TRBV19 to TRBJ2-3; 9 bases agree with TRBD1. V lost 7 bases and J lost 4; bases outside the gene matches: 6. Germline V gene lookup returns CDR1 LNHDA and CDR2 SQIVND (reference sequence). This CDR3 is 14 amino acids long. The CDR3 sequence: CASTDRGGADTQYF. CDR3 bases: TGTGCCAGTACCGACAGGGGGGGAGCAGATACGCAGTATTTT.

The V gene is TRBV2, the J gene TRBJ1-2; D unclear. The CDR3 totals 13 residues. CDR1 SNHLY and CDR2 FYNNEI come from the germline V gene. With 5 bases removed from V and 5 bases from J, the gap between germline ends came to 12 bases. DNA for the CDR3: TGTGCCAGCAGTTACGCCATGTCGTATGGCTACACCTTC. Protein product: CASSYAMSYGYTF.

The V call is TRBV4-1, the J call TRBJ2-7, with 8 bases aligning to TRBD2. V shed 0 bases, J shed 2 bases, and the junction held 6 bases outside the gene matches. This CDR3 is built from 16 residues. Germline V gives CDR1 MGHRA, CDR2 YSYEKL. The CDR3 sequence is CASSQDEVAGTYEQYF. Written as DNA, the CDR3 is TGCGCCAGCAGCCAAGATGAAGTAGCGGGGACCTACGAGCAGTACTTC.

A single count supports this clone. The V and J genes are TRBV6-1 and TRBJ1-4; D may be TRBD1 (6 bases). CDR1 and CDR2 from the germline V gene are MNHNS and SASEGT. CDR3 size: 13 residues. Trimming took off 6 bases at V and 5 bases at J, with 10 bases between the two ends. Here the CDR3 DNA reads TGTGCCAGCAGCTGGACAGAGAATGAAAAACTGTTTTTT. Protein: CASSWTENEKLFF.

This clone has more than one count but fewer than ten. The J gene is TRBJ2-7, the V gene TRBV18; possible D gene TRBD1, 5 bases. V gave up 1 base and J gave up 4 bases, with 17 bases separating them. The CDR3 is 16 residues long. CDR1 KGHSH and CDR2 LQKENI come from the germline V gene. Here the CDR3 DNA reads TGTGCCAGCTCACCACGGATTACAGGAGACCGATACGAGCAGTACTTC. Encoded protein: CASSPRITGDRYEQYF.

This rearrangement joins TRBV7-9 to TRBJ1-2; 10 nucleotides align to TRBD1. From germline, CDR1 is SEHNR and CDR2 FQNEAQ (reference sequence). V trimming: 5 bases; J trimming: 5 bases; junction bases outside the gene matches: 8. This CDR3 is built from 15 residues. The CDR3 spells CASSPAGTGVYGYTF. CDR3 coding DNA: TGTGCCAGCAGCCCAGCCGGGACAGGGGTTTATGGCTACACCTTC.

This chain uses TRBV15 with TRBJ2-3; D is unclear. The CDR3 runs 13 residues. Germline V CDR1 and CDR2: LNHNV, YYDKDF (reference sequence). Trimming took off 5 bases at V and 2 bases at J, with 8 bases between the two ends. CDR3 residues: CATSQANTDTQYF. The CDR3 coding sequence is TGTGCCACCAGCCAGGCGAACACAGATACGCAGTATTTT.

The rearrangement uses TRBV11-1 and TRBJ2-7; 9 bases match TRBD1. This CDR3 is built from 17 residues. Trimming removed 1 base from V and 2 bases from J; junction bases left unmatched: 9. CDR1 and CDR2 (germline): SGHAT, FQDESV (reference sequence). This CDR3 is CASSLGLPGQGTYEQYF. CDR3 DNA: TGTGCCAGCAGCTTAGGCCTCCCGGGACAGGGAACCTACGAGCAGTACTTC.

This clone was counted a single time. The chain carries TRBV18 and TRBJ1-3; 7 nucleotides align to TRBD1. CDR3 length: 15 amino acids. V shed 1 base and J 4 bases; nucleotides not matched to a gene: 4. Germline assignment: CDR1 KGHSH and CDR2 LQKENI. The CDR3: CASSPRADRGNTIYF. In DNA, the CDR3 is TGTGCCAGCTCACCACGTGCGGACAGGGGAAACACCATATATTTT.

The chain combines TRBV5-1 with TRBJ2-3; D is undetermined. The germline V gene encodes CDR1 SGHRS and CDR2 YFSETQ. Trimming stripped 0 bases from V and 2 bases from J, with 7 bases between. This CDR3 spans 14 amino acids. The CDR3 DNA reads as TGCGCCAGCAGCTTGGTGCTAAACACAGATACGCAGTATTTT. As protein: CASSLVLNTDTQYF.

This clone has more than one count but fewer than ten. This rearrangement joins TRBV28 to TRBJ1-1; no firm D call. V lost 5 bases to trimming and J lost 1 base, with 14 bases between them. The germline V gene has CDR1 MDHEN and CDR2 SYDVKM. This CDR3 is built from 15 residues. CDR3: CASSPFTTPNTEAFF. The DNA of the CDR3 is TGTGCCAGCAGTCCGTTCACCACACCGAACACTGAAGCTTTCTTT.